This TCR beta chain appears in the sequencing data of a study of blood T cell repertoires in COVID-19 (dated by TCRdb to the early 2020s). Notes on the research overall: The collaborator samples originated in the United States, Italy and Spain and spanned the acute and convalescent phases of COVID-19. The material from the prospective study consisted of cDNA or gDNA derived from T cells, B-cell-depleted T cells, or PBMCs. Deeply sampled blood TCRbeta repertoires from subjects exposed to, actively infected with, or recovered from COVID-19 were included in the dataset. The repertoires were released in a freely available public database meant as a resource for research on the immune response to SARS-CoV-2. Samples came from the ongoing ImmuneRACE study (first 160 participants) plus 1,254 subjects from 6 global collaborators. A de-identified subject ID, COVID-19 status, age in years and sex were almost always included in the sample metadata. Where available, HLA class I and class II types were obtained from metadata supplied by the sample provider rather than from assay-based typing.

What the research found in general, with its limitations: The quantity of clinical and demographic metadata differed by source and by participant and was supplied without curation.

Collaborating institutions collected whole blood in K2EDTA tubes following their own protocols. For TCRbeta analysis, collaborators shipped samples in one of three forms: frozen whole blood, isolated PBMCs, or DNA extracted from either of those sample types. TCRbeta CDR3 regions were amplified from genomic DNA using the immunoSEQ Assay, a bias-controlled multiplex PCR. In the paper's pipeline: Nucleated cell counts per sample were estimated from amplification of reference gene primers within the assay. To quantify the absolute abundance of each unique TCRbeta CDR3 rearrangement, sequence reads were collapsed and filtered. For each sample, productive Simpson clonality was calculated by taking the square root of Simpson's diversity index across productive rearrangements. TCRdb provides this immuneACCESS table in a form limited to in-frame rearrangements. Some clones are lacking; in checked studies, under half of them reflect an unresolved V gene, and why the rest are absent is not known. D and trimming come from the DNA, and the V and J calls and clone size come from that table. This sample is represented by around 100,000 clones; 75% to 95% of them were singletons. Clones ranked in the top ten supply less than 5.5% of the sample.

The CDR3 goes from the cysteine to the phenylalanine over 12 residues. Here the CDR3 DNA is all that survives: 36 bases in frame from base 1. CDR1 and CDR2 are drawn from the germline V gene (reference sequence): LNHDA, SQIVND. Germline trimming: 10 bases from V, 6 bases from J; junction bases outside gene matches: 5. With respect to this clone: Its antigen specificity is not known. Base qualities are not at hand, and no much larger clone is one base apart.

The sequence joins TRBV19 to TRBJ2-2; 7 junctional bases match TRBD1. Sample: peripheral blood. The receptor comes from a young man with acute or convalescent COVID-19. The base sequence is TGTGCCACTTACAGGGGTGCCGGGGAGCTGTTTTTT. Its translation reads: CATYRGAGELFF.